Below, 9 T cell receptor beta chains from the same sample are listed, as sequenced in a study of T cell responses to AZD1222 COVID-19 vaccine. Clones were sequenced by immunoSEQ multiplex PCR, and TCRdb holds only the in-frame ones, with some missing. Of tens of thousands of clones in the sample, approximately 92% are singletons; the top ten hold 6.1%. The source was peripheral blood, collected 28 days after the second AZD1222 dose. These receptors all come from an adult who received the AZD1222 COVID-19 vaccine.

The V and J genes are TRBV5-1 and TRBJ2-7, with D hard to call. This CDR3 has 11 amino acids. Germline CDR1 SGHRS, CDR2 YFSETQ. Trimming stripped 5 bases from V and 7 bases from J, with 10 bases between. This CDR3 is CASRLIGEQYF. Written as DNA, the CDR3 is TGCGCCAGCAGGCTAATTGGAGAGCAGTACTTC.

The CDR3 protein is CASSSQPLAGEDFF. DNA for the CDR3: TGTGCCAGCAGCTCACAACCCCTAGCGGGAGAAGATTTCTTC. The chain has TRBV7-2 and TRBJ2-1; 10 nucleotides match TRBD2. CDR1 is SGHTA and CDR2 is FQGNSA in the germline V gene. The CDR3 covers 14 residues. Unmatched junction bases numbered 13, after V lost 4 bases and J lost 16 bases.

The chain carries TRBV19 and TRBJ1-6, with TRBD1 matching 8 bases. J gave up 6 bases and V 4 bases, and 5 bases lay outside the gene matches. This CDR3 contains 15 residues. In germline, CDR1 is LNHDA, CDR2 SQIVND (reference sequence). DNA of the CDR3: TGTGCCAGTAGTACCAGGGGGCCGGTTAATTCACCCCTCCACTTT. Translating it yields CASSTRGPVNSPLHF.

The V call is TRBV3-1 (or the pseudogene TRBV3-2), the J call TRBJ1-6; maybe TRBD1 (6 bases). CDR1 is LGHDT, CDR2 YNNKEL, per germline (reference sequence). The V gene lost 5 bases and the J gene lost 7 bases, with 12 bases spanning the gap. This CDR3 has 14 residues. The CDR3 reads CASSYREVNSPLHF. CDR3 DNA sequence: TGTGCCAGCAGCTACAGGGAGGTGAATTCACCCCTCCACTTT.

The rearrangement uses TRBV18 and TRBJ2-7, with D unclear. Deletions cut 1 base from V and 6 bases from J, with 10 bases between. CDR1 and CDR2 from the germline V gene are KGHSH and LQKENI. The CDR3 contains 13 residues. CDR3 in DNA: TGTGCCAGCTCACCACGACTTCCCGTCGAGCAGTACTTC. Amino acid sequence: CASSPRLPVEQYF.

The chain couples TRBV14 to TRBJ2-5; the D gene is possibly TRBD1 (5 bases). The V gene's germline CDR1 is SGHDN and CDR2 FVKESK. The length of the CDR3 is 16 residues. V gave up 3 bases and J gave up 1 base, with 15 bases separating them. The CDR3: CASSQWGSDTQETQYF. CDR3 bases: TGTGCCAGCAGCCAGTGGGGTTCGGACACCCAAGAGACCCAGTACTTC.

For the CDR3, the DNA is TGTGCCACTCGGACAGGGGGCAGTGGATCCTACGAGCAGTACTTC. Translating it yields CATRTGGSGSYEQYF. This chain links TRBV10-3 with TRBJ2-7; 11 bases match TRBD1. Germline assignment: CDR1 ENHRY and CDR2 SYGVKD. The CDR3 consists of 15 residues. Trimming took 10 bases from V and 1 from J; bases not matched to a gene: 9.

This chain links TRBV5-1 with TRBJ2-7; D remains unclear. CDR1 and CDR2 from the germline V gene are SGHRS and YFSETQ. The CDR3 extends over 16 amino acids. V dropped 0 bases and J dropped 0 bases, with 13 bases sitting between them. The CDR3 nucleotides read TGCGCCAGCAGCTTGGCTTGGCAGACAAGCTCCTACGAGCAGTACTTC. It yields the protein CASSLAWQTSSYEQYF.

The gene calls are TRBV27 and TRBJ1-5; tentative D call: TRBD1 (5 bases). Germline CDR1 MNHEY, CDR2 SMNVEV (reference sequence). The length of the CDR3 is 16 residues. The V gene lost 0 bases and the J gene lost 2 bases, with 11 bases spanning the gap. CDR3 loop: CASSLSLGGGNQPQHF. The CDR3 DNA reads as TGTGCCAGCAGTTTATCTCTCGGGGGGGGCAATCAGCCCCAGCATTTT.